The 12 T cell receptor beta chains below all came from one sample that was sequenced in a study of tumor-infiltrating lymphocytes in localized non-small cell lung cancer. Clones were read by immunoSEQ multiplex PCR, and TCRdb kept only the in-frame ones, dropping some. The table has 13,000 or so clones, approximately 66% seen once. Sequenced material: lung tumor tissue. Receptor source: a human donor with non-small cell lung cancer.

The chain uses TRBV28 and TRBJ1-1; 7 bases align to TRBD1. Germline CDR1 is MDHEN and CDR2 is SYDVKM. The length of the CDR3 is 12 residues. V was clipped by 6 bases and J by 5 bases; unmatched bases: 3. The CDR3 region is CASSQTGTEAFF. The CDR3, as DNA: TGTGCCAGCAGCCAGACAGGGACTGAAGCTTTCTTT.

This clone was picked up one time. V gene TRBV7-9 combines with J gene TRBJ1-4, with a tentative D call TRBD1 (6 bases). The CDR3 sequence is 12 residues long. Germline-derived CDR1 and CDR2 are SEHNR and FQNEAQ (reference sequence). The V end lost 8 bases, the J end lost 6 bases, and 10 bases lay between the germline ends. In DNA form, the CDR3 reads TGTGCCAGCTCTAGGGGGGATGAAAAACTGTTTTTT. It encodes CASSRGDEKLFF.

The chain employs TRBV4-2 and TRBJ1-2, with D possibly being TRBD1 (6 bases). The germline V gene encodes CDR1 LGHNA and CDR2 YNFKEQ. The germline V and J ends were trimmed by 0 bases and 5 bases, with 16 bases remaining between them. The CDR3 has 16 amino acids. CDR3 loop: CASSQDRGQGRYGYTF. The CDR3 DNA reads as TGTGCCAGCAGCCAAGATCGGGGGCAGGGGAGATATGGCTACACCTTC.

The gene calls are TRBV18 and TRBJ1-5; 8 positions match TRBD1. The trim removed 2 bases at V and 14 bases at J, leaving 5 bases unmatched. CDR1 and CDR2 (germline): KGHSH, LQKENI. This CDR3 is built from 12 residues. CDR3 nucleotides: TGTGCCAGCTCACCAGAGACAGGGGTCAAGCATTTT. Translation: CASSPETGVKHF.

The V gene is TRBV2, the J gene TRBJ2-1; D gene uncertain. The CDR3 covers 10 residues. V dropped 5 bases and J dropped 5 bases, with 1 base sitting between them. Germline V gene sequence: CDR1 SNHLY, CDR2 FYNNEI. The CDR3 region is CASSNNEQFF. The CDR3 DNA is TGTGCCAGCAGTAACAATGAGCAGTTCTTC. The complete variable domain, with remaining parts taken from reference TRBV2 and TRBJ2-1, reads EPEVTQTPSHQVTQMGQEVILRCVPISNHLYFYWYRQILGQKVEFLVSFYNNEISEKSEIFDDQFSVERPDGSNFTLKIRSTKLEDSAMYFCASSNNEQFFGPGTRLTVL.

V is TRBV7-9 and J is TRBJ1-2; unclear D gene. V lost 2 bases to trimming and J lost 8 bases, with 9 bases between them. This CDR3 has 12 amino acids. CDR1 and CDR2 from the germline V gene are SEHNR and FQNEAQ (reference sequence). The CDR3 is CASSLRREGYTF. The CDR3, as DNA: TGTGCCAGCAGCTTAAGACGCGAGGGCTACACCTTC.

The V gene is TRBV10-2, the J gene TRBJ2-7; the match to TRBD2 covers 7 bases. Germline V gives CDR1 WSHSY, CDR2 SAAADI. J was trimmed by 3 bases and V by 4 bases; bases with no gene match: 6. This CDR3 comprises 14 residues. The CDR3 DNA reads TGCGCCAGCAGTGGTCGCGGGGGAGACTACGAGCAGTACTTC. This sequence encodes CASSGRGGDYEQYF.

By share, this clone ranks as medium-sized. This chain uses TRBV6-5 with TRBJ1-6, with D possibly TRBD1 on 6 matching bases. CDR1 and CDR2 (germline): MNHEY, SVGAGI. CDR3 size: 15 residues. V lost 5 bases and J 13 bases, leaving 21 bases between the germline ends. The CDR3 bases are TGTGCCAGCAGTCCAATGGACGGGAGAAGGGGGCCCCTCCACTTT. Amino acid sequence: CASSPMDGRRGPLHF.

The CDR3 reads CASSAGTGGYGYTF. The CDR3 DNA reads as TGTGCCAGCAGCGCGGGGACGGGAGGCTATGGCTACACCTTC. The chain carries TRBV7-2 and TRBJ1-2, with a weak D call TRBD1 (5 bases). The V gene lost 5 bases and the J gene lost 4 bases, with 14 bases spanning the gap. The CDR3 runs 14 residues. Germline assignment: CDR1 SGHTA and CDR2 FQGNSA.

For the CDR3, the DNA is TGTGCCAGCAGCCCCCGGACAGCCCGGGAGTGGGAGACCCAGTACTTC. As protein: CASSPRTAREWETQYF. The gene calls are TRBV7-9 and TRBJ2-5; D tentatively reads TRBD1 or TRBD2 (6 bases each). Trimming took 5 bases from V and 5 from J, leaving 21 bases between them. Germline CDR1 and CDR2: SEHNR and FQNEAQ (reference sequence). The CDR3 has 16 residues. Filled out from reference TRBV7-9 and TRBJ2-5, the complete variable domain reads DTGVSQNPRHKITKRGQNVTFRCDPISEHNRLYWYRQTLGQGPEFLTYFQNEAQLEKSRLLSDRFSAERPKGSFSTLEIQRTEQGDSAMYLCASSPRTAREWETQYFGPGTRLLVL.

This rearrangement joins TRBV9 to TRBJ2-7; D may be TRBD2 (5 bases). V was pared by 4 bases and J by 2 bases, with 19 bases between. The germline gives CDR1 SGDLS, CDR2 YYNGEE. The CDR3 spans 16 residues. The CDR3 nucleotides are TGTGCCAGCAGCCCTACTCCGGGAAGAGGGACCTACGAGCAGTACTTC. This encodes CASSPTPGRGTYEQYF.

This CDR3 reads CASSPDLSRETQYF. The CDR3 DNA sequence: TGTGCCAGCAGTCCGGACTTAAGCAGAGAGACCCAGTACTTC. This chain joins TRBV2 and TRBJ2-5; the D gene is possibly TRBD2 (5 bases). This CDR3 has 14 amino acids. Trimming removed 5 bases from V and 4 bases from J, with 14 bases in between. Germline V gene sequence: CDR1 SNHLY, CDR2 FYNNEI.